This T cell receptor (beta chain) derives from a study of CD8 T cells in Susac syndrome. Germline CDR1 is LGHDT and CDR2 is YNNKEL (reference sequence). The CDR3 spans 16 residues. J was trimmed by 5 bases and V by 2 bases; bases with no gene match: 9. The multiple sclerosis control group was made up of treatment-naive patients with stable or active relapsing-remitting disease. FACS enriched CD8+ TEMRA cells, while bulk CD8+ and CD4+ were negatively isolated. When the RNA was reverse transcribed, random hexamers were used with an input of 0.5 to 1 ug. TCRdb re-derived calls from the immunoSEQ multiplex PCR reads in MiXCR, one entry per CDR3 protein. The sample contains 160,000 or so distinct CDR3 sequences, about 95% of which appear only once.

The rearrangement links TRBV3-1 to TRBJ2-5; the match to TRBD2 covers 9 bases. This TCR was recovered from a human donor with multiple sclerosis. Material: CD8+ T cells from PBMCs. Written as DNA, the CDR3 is TGTGCCAGCAGCCAACCGCGCGGGGGGGCCGGGGAGACCCAGTACTTC. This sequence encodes CASSQPRGGAGETQYF.